Listed here is a single T cell receptor (beta chain). The data were obtained in a study of blood T cell repertoires in COVID-19. Germline loops: CDR1 MGHRA, CDR2 YSYEKL. V lost 5 bases and J lost 4, with 12 bases in between. The CDR3 consists of 14 residues. Sequencing was performed with immunoSEQ multiplex PCR; in TCRdb, only in-frame clones are kept and a portion is missing. This repertoire shows 250,000 or so clones, 70% to 90% found once; its top ten account for over 1.2%. The sequenced sample consisted of peripheral blood. This chain links TRBV4-1 with TRBJ1-3; D not resolved. This TCR came from an elderly man with acute or convalescent COVID-19. The CDR3 loop is CASSNLEAGNTIYF. CDR3 in DNA: TGCGCCAGCAGCAATCTGGAGGCGGGAAACACCATATATTTT.